This TCR beta chain was observed in a study of beta chain features in type 1 diabetes. Overall study results and limits: Compared to healthy donors, patients appeared to have naive, central memory and Treg TCRB repertoires that were more alike. A definitive answer on HLA type influencing TCRB rearrangement was not reached here. Moderate but significant shortening of TCRB CDR3s was recorded in all four CD4+ subsets from Type 1 diabetes patients. Junctions at VDJ sites from type 1 diabetes patients had fewer insertions and more deletions.

Expressed TCRB transcripts were sequenced because the isolated RNA had all been reverse transcribed beforehand. The average read count of naive, central memory and regulatory T cell samples was approximately 3.5 million. Profiling relied on immunoSEQ multiplex PCR, and the TCRdb table lists in-frame clones only, not all of them. The sample includes 600,000 or so clones, approximately 13% of them seen just once. In the case of this clone: Antigen specificity is unknown.

Sequenced material: naive CD4+ T cells from blood. The clonotype was recovered from a man aged 30 to 45 with type 1 diabetes.

For the CDR3, the DNA is TGTGCCAGCAGCGCCCCGACAGGGGGCCTCACCGGGGAGCTGTTTTTT. This sequence encodes CASSAPTGGLTGELFF. The V call is TRBV9, the J call TRBJ2-2; TRBD1 matches 10 bases. The CDR3 has 16 residues. After removal of 3 bases from V and 4 bases from J, the junction contained 6 bases not matched to a gene. CDR1 and CDR2 from the germline V gene are SGDLS and YYNGEE.